Listed below are T cell receptor beta chains from one sample, sequenced in a study of T-cell memory formation after mild COVID-19. TCRdb called the 5' RACE reads again in MiXCR, with one record for every CDR3 protein. The sample lists around 150,000 distinct CDR3 sequences, roughly 31% occurring once. Sequencing used PBMCs or a T cell subset sorted from them (not recorded which). These receptors came from an adult woman who had mild COVID-19 (a few samples of this study predate the infection). Cell type and time point are not known. CDR3s include the opening cysteine and the closing phenylalanine or tryptophan. A D gene is named only where the DNA matches it firmly. Clone size is given for some rows only: seen once, a few or many times, or a class if the clone is expanded.

-,TRBJ2-5,TRBV4-1,-,TGCGCCAGCAGCCCTGCCCCGACTACTTACCAAGAGACCCAGTACTTC,CASSPAPTTYQETQYF
-,TRBJ1-1,TRBV7-8,-,TGTGCCAGCAGTTCAGACGCCCGAACAGTTAACACTGAAGCTTTCTTT,CASSSDARTVNTEAFF
-,TRBJ1-2,TRBV5-1,few,TGCGCCAGCAGCTTGGATGGGGGCAGGGATGGCTACACCTTC,CASSLDGGRDGYTF
-,TRBJ1-1,TRBV20-1,-,TGCAGTGCTAGCAGGCAGAACACTGAAGCTTTCTTT,CSASRQNTEAFF
TRBD1,TRBJ1-5,TRBV5-5,-,TGTGCCAGCAGCACAGCGGACAGGGTTGCTACCAATCAGCCCCAGCATTTT,CASSTADRVATNQPQHF
-,TRBJ2-5,TRBV7-9,many,TGTGCCAGCAGCTTGAATGAGGCCCAGTACTTC,CASSLNEAQYF
-,TRBJ1-1,TRBV11-2,few,TGTGCCAGCAGCTTAGTCTCGACAGGGAACACTGAAGCTTTCTTT,CASSLVSTGNTEAFF
TRBD1,TRBJ1-4,TRBV12-3/TRBV12-4,few,TGTGCCAGCAGTGGACCGGGACAGGTTCGGGAAAAACTGTTTTTT,CASSGPGQVREKLFF
TRBD1,TRBJ1-2,TRBV29-1,-,TGCAGCGTACACAAAGGACAGGGGCTTGACTATGGCTACACCTTC,CSVHKGQGLDYGYTF
-,TRBJ2-3,TRBV29-1,-,TGCAGCGGCCGACTTAGCGGAGGGGTGGATACGCAGTATTTT,CSGRLSGGVDTQYF
-,TRBJ2-7,TRBV7-2,few,TGTGCCAGCAGCCCCTTACGGGTGGCGCGGCGTCGCGCCTACGAGCAGTACTTC,CASSPLRVARRRAYEQYF
TRBD1,TRBJ2-5,TRBV20-1,-,TGCAGTGCTTTCAGACAGGGAACCCAAGAGACCCAGTACTTC,CSAFRQGTQETQYF
TRBD1,TRBJ1-1,TRBV5-1,-,TGCGCCAGCAGCTTAACCGGGACAGGGGCTGAAGCTTTCTTT,CASSLTGTGAEAFF
TRBD1,TRBJ1-1,TRBV18,-,TGTGCCAGCTCTCAGGTCCCGGGACAGGGATATACTGAAGCTTTCTTT,CASSQVPGQGYTEAFF
TRBD2,TRBJ2-3,TRBV4-1,many,TGCGCCAGCAGCCAAACAGCGGGGTCCCGCACAGATACGCAGTATTTT,CASSQTAGSRTDTQYF
-,TRBJ1-6,TRBV3-1,-,TGTGCCAGCAGCCAAGGCGGCTGGGGTGAAGGACGGTCACCCCTCCACTTT,CASSQGGWGEGRSPLHF
-,TRBJ2-7,TRBV4-2,-,TGTGCCAGCAGCCACGAGGCTAGGGGTAGCCACGAGCAGTACTTC,CASSHEARGSHEQYF
TRBD2,TRBJ2-1,TRBV12-5,-,TGTGCTAGTGGTTTGGTTAGCGGGGGCTCGAATGAGCAGTTCTTC,CASGLVSGGSNEQFF
TRBD2,TRBJ2-1,TRBV2,-,TGTGCCAGCAGGACCGAACTAGCGGGGGGACCCTACAATGAGCAGTTCTTC,CASRTELAGGPYNEQFF
TRBD2,TRBJ2-2,TRBV12-3/TRBV12-4,-,TGTGCCAGCAGTCCTAGCGGGGTCGGGGAGCTGTTTTTT,CASSPSGVGELFF
TRBD2,TRBJ2-1,TRBV6-2/TRBV6-3,-,TGTGCCAGCAGTACCGACCGGCGAGGGAGGGCCCGCGAGCAGTTCTTC,CASSTDRRGRAREQFF
-,TRBJ2-5,TRBV3-1,-,TGTGCCAGCAGCCCTCAGACCACCACCCAAGAGACCCAGTACTTC,CASSPQTTTQETQYF
TRBD1,TRBJ2-7,TRBV6-6,few,TGTGCCAGCAGTTCTAGGACAGGGGTCTACGAGCAGTACTTC,CASSSRTGVYEQYF
-,TRBJ2-7,TRBV21-1,few,TGTGCCAGCAGCAAAGCCGGGGTTTTGGGGCGAAGCGAGCAGTACTTC,CASSKAGVLGRSEQYF
TRBD1,TRBJ1-4,TRBV5-1,-,TGCGCCAGCAGCTTAATCCCGGGACAGGCGACTAATGAAAAACTGTTTTTT,CASSLIPGQATNEKLFF
-,TRBJ2-5,TRBV29-1,-,TGCAGCGTTGAAGATCTGGAGACCCAGTACTTC,CSVEDLETQYF
-,TRBJ2-2,TRBV5-1,-,TGCGCCAGCAGCTTTGAGGGGACTCTGTTTTTT,CASSFEGTLFF
-,TRBJ2-7,TRBV7-2,-,TGTGCCAGCAGCACCTCACGGGGGGCGGTGGACGAGCAGTACTTC,CASSTSRGAVDEQYF
TRBD2,TRBJ2-7,TRBV4-2,few,TGTGCCAGCAGCCAAGGCTTCGGACTAGAGTCCTACGAGCAGTACTTC,CASSQGFGLESYEQYF
TRBD1,TRBJ2-2,TRBV7-9,-,TGTGCCAGCAGCTTAGCTCCAGGGGGTCTGACCGGGGAGCTGTTTTTT,CASSLAPGGLTGELFF
-,TRBJ1-6,TRBV18,-,TGTGCCAGCTCACCCGACAGGAAGAATTCACCCCTCCACTTT,CASSPDRKNSPLHF
-,TRBJ2-7,TRBV18,-,TGTGCCAGCTCACCACGGGTAGCGGAATCCTACGAGCAGTACTTC,CASSPRVAESYEQYF
-,TRBJ2-4,TRBV11-3,few,TGTGCCAGCAGCTTAGTTTCGCGGGACGAAAAAAACATTCAGTACTTC,CASSLVSRDEKNIQYF
TRBD1,TRBJ1-1,TRBV7-6,-,TGTGCCAGCAGCCTCATACAGGGGGCTTGGAACACTGAAGCTTTCTTT,CASSLIQGAWNTEAFF
TRBD1,TRBJ1-2,TRBV24-1,-,TGTGCCACCAGGGACAGGGTCTATGGCTACACCTTC,CATRDRVYGYTF
-,TRBJ1-2,TRBV15,-,TGTGCCACCAGCGCTGAAGAGGGTAATGGCTACACCTTC,CATSAEEGNGYTF
TRBD1,TRBJ2-1,TRBV2,-,TGTGCCAGCAGAAGACAGGGATACAATGAGCAGTTCTTC,CASRRQGYNEQFF
TRBD1,TRBJ2-2,TRBV3-1,-,TGTGCCAGCAGACAGGGGGCGGTGAACACCGGGGAGCTGTTTTTT,CASRQGAVNTGELFF
-,TRBJ2-2,TRBV5-1,many,TGTGCCAGCAGCCTAGTAGGGAACACCGGGGAGCTGTTTTTT,CASSLVGNTGELFF
-,TRBJ2-1,TRBV5-5,few,TGTGCCAGCAGTCACCACCCGAGCTCCTACAATGAGCAGTTCTTC,CASSHHPSSYNEQFF
TRBD2,TRBJ2-7,TRBV6-2/TRBV6-3,-,TGTGCCAGCGCTTTTGGACTAGCTTCCTACGAGCAGTACTTC,CASAFGLASYEQYF
TRBD2,TRBJ2-3,TRBV9,-,TGTGCCAGCAGTCACCTGGGACTAGCGGGGGGGCCTGACACAGATACGCAGTATTTT,CASSHLGLAGGPDTDTQYF
TRBD1,TRBJ2-7,TRBV30,-,TGTGCCTGGAGTCCTATGACAGGGCTCGTATCCTACGAGCAGTACTTC,CAWSPMTGLVSYEQYF
-,TRBJ2-1,TRBV19,few,TGTGCCAGTACCACCGCCAGCGGGCCTTCTAAGCAGTTCTTC,CASTTASGPSKQFF
TRBD1,TRBJ2-7,TRBV18,few,TGTGCCAGCTCACTTGGGACAGCCTACGAGCAGTACTTC,CASSLGTAYEQYF
-,TRBJ1-1,TRBV6-1,-,TGTGCCAACGGGAGGGGGACGTTGAACACTGAAGCTTTCTTT,CANGRGTLNTEAFF
-,TRBJ2-7,TRBV4-2,-,TGTGCCAGCAGCCAAGACGCAGCGTCCTTCGAGCAGTACTTC,CASSQDAASFEQYF
-,TRBJ2-1,TRBV7-7,-,TGTGCTAGCAGCTCGGGACTGACCTACAATGAGCAGTTCTTC,CASSSGLTYNEQFF
-,TRBJ2-7,TRBV6-5,-,TGTGCCAGCAGCTACGGTGGTACAGGGAGTGCCTACGAGCAGTACTTC,CASSYGGTGSAYEQYF
TRBD1,TRBJ1-2,TRBV2,-,TGTGCCAGGGACAGGGGCAGCTATGGCTACACCTTC,CARDRGSYGYTF
-,TRBJ2-1,TRBV9,-,TGTGCCAGCAGCCTCCAGGTAGGGTCGGGGTACAATGAGCAGTTCTTC,CASSLQVGSGYNEQFF
TRBD1,TRBJ1-2,TRBV9,-,TGTGCCAGCAGCGCCTTGGGACAGGGATTTGACACTAACTATGGCTACACCTTC,CASSALGQGFDTNYGYTF
-,TRBJ2-7,TRBV3-1,few,TGTGCCAGCAGCCAGCGCCGGGAGTCCTACGAGCAGTACTTC,CASSQRRESYEQYF
-,TRBJ1-5,TRBV2,-,TGTGCCAGCAGTGACGGGGGGACCAGCAATCAGCCCCAGCATTTT,CASSDGGTSNQPQHF
-,TRBJ1-5,TRBV11-2,few,TGTGCCAGCAGCGAGGGAGGAATTTATAGCAATCAGCCCCAGCATTTT,CASSEGGIYSNQPQHF
TRBD1,TRBJ2-2,TRBV12-3/TRBV12-4,-,TGTGCCAGCAGTCCGCCCCGGGACAGGGCCGATGGCACCGGGGAGCTGTTTTTT,CASSPPRDRADGTGELFF
-,TRBJ1-5,TRBV20-1,-,TGCAGTGCTCTCTTACCGCGGGACCTCAATCAGCCCCAGCATTTT,CSALLPRDLNQPQHF